This section outlines one T cell receptor beta chain sequence together with its context. Its antigen is as yet unknown. This sample was taken from a study of OX40 agonist ivuxolimab in advanced cancers. At the level of the study: Partial responses were recorded for three patients, including one with hepatocellular carcinoma and two with cutaneous melanoma. Whole-study results and caveats: Fewer expanded clones were found on average in CD4+ than in CD8+ T cells. Both CD4+ and CD8+ T cell populations in blood had undergone clonal expansion by week 6 at 0.1 to 3.0 mg/kg.

V was pared by 2 bases and J by 2 bases, with 13 bases between. Germline-derived CDR1 and CDR2 are MDHEN and SYDVKM. The CDR3 runs to 15 residues. The protocol was immunoSEQ multiplex PCR, while the TCRdb copy is restricted to in-frame clones and leaves out a portion. The repertoire includes about 20,000 clones, roughly 85% of them detected once, and 45% to 55% sits in the top ten. The material was CD4+ or CD8+ T cells sorted from blood, obtained in a trial of the OX40 agonist ivuxolimab. The TCR sequence derives from an adult with an advanced solid tumor such as melanoma, head and neck, liver or kidney cancer. V is TRBV28 and J is TRBJ2-7; possible D gene TRBD2, 6 bases. CDR3 DNA sequence: TGTGCCAGCAGTTTAGGCGGACGGAGGGCCTACGAGCAGTACTTC. Translation: CASSLGGRRAYEQYF.